A single sample gave rise to the 7 T cell receptor beta chains below, sequenced in a study of technical replicates of blood from several donors. TCRdb's copy holds only in-frame clones and misses some; the assay was immunoSEQ multiplex PCR. The sample lists under 85,000 clones, about 93% occurring once. Sequenced sample: T cells isolated from PBMCs. These TCRs come from a human donor in good health.

The rearrangement links TRBV18 to TRBJ1-4; D not resolved. CDR1 is KGHSH and CDR2 is LQKENI in the germline V gene. CDR3 length: 13 amino acids. V gave up 3 bases and J gave up 12 bases, with 14 bases separating them. The CDR3 DNA sequence: TGTGCCAGCTCACCTTCACGGTTTCTGGAACTGTTTTTT. This gives the protein CASSPSRFLELFF.

The chain combines TRBV5-6 with TRBJ1-5, with D possibly matching TRBD1 (6 bases). Trimming pared 2 bases from V and 10 bases from J, leaving 13 bases between. This CDR3 region has 13 residues. Germline loops: CDR1 SGHDT, CDR2 YYEEEE. The CDR3 DNA is TGTGCCAGCAGCTTCGGGGAGGGGGGACCCCAGCATTTT. Translated, it gives CASSFGEGGPQHF.

The rearrangement joins TRBV27 to TRBJ2-7; TRBD1 agrees at 9 bases. From germline, CDR1 is MNHEY and CDR2 SMNVEV (reference sequence). The trim removed 2 bases at V and 6 bases at J, leaving 11 bases unmatched. This CDR3 contains 16 residues. The CDR3 protein is CASSLGVGTGNREQYF. The CDR3 nucleotides read TGTGCCAGCAGTTTAGGAGTCGGGACAGGGAATCGCGAGCAGTACTTC.

The chain combines TRBV7-2 with TRBJ2-4, with 8 bases fitting TRBD2. Germline lookup yields CDR1 SGHTA and CDR2 FQGNSA. The CDR3 extends over 14 amino acids. V lost 6 bases, J lost 9 bases, and 10 bases stayed unmatched. CDR3: CASRPGLASPIQYF. In DNA, the CDR3 is TGTGCCAGCAGGCCCGGACTAGCTAGCCCCATTCAGTACTTC.

This clone occurred once. V and J are TRBV4-2 and TRBJ2-1, with TRBD2 matching 7 bases. Germline CDR1 reads LGHNA; CDR2 reads YNFKEQ. The junction had 1 base not matched to a gene; V was cut back by 1 base and J by 1 base. The CDR3 is made up of 15 amino acids. The CDR3 sequence: CASSQVGGSYNEQFF. In DNA, the CDR3 is TGTGCCAGCAGCCAAGTGGGGGGGTCCTACAATGAGCAGTTCTTC.

The rearrangement links TRBV7-2 to TRBJ2-1, with 8 bases aligning to TRBD2. This CDR3 has 18 amino acids. The germline gives CDR1 SGHTA, CDR2 FQGNSA. The V and J ends lost 0 bases and 0 bases, in that order; junction bases with no gene match: 7. CDR3 sequence reads: CASSLAGGRYSSYNEQFF. CDR3 sequence (DNA): TGTGCCAGCAGCTTAGCGGGCGGGAGGTATAGCTCCTACAATGAGCAGTTCTTC. The full variable domain, in which reference TRBV7-2 and TRBJ2-1 provide the parts outside the CDR3, is GAGVSQSPSNKVTEKGKDVELRCDPISGHTALYWYRQSLGQGLEFLIYFQGNSAPDKSGLPSDRFSAERTGGSVSTLTIQRTQQEDSAVYLCASSLAGGRYSSYNEQFFGPGTRLTVL.

The V gene is TRBV5-4, the J gene TRBJ2-7, with D maybe TRBD1 (6 bases). The CDR3 is 14 residues long. V gave up 2 bases and J gave up 3 bases, with 12 bases separating them. Looked up from germline, CDR1 is SGHNT and CDR2 is YYREEE (reference sequence). The DNA of the CDR3 is TGTGCCAGCAGCTTCGGACAGTTTGACTACGAGCAGTACTTC. Protein: CASSFGQFDYEQYF.